This TCR beta chain was identified during a study of response to subunit inactivated influenza vaccine (dated by TCRdb to the late 2010s). About the full investigation: Deep quantitative T cell receptor repertoire profiling was used in the study to track responses to a trivalent subunit inactivated influenza vaccine. Findings and caveats that apply to the study as a whole: It was suggested by the authors that each seasonal influenza vaccination may recruit only a limited number of new T cells.

Unmatched junction bases come to 12, with V trimmed by 3 bases and J by 3 bases. From cysteine to phenylalanine, the CDR3 is 17 amino acids long. The read is trimmed to its CDR3 DNA, 51 bases read in frame from base 1. Looking up the germline V gene yields CDR1 SGHAT and CDR2 FQNNGV. The receptor library was made with RT-PCR. This sample was sequenced with an Illumina HiSeq 2500. TCRdb trimmed public reads at Q25 via fastp, called clones via MiXCR and kept in-frame beta chains. Every CDR3 protein is listed once, alongside the most common genes and DNA of its rows. A total of about 310,000 distinct CDR3 sequences appear in this sample, 21% of them only once. The ten biggest clones cover roughly 10% of the sample. The sample holds a few counts of this clonotype. The antigen it binds to is not known. Qualities for individual bases were not recorded, and no much larger clone is one base off.

The sequenced sample was PBMCs from blood, obtained 21 months after vaccination. The chain uses TRBV11-2 and TRBJ2-7; TRBD1 agrees with 9 junctional bases. This clonotype originated in a man aged 50 to 69 who received an inactivated influenza vaccine. Donor details come from another sample of the same person, matched by shared clones. The CDR3: CASSFGISGQGYYEQYF. DNA sequence: TGTGCCAGCAGCTTCGGTATTTCGGGACAGGGATACTACGAGCAGTACTTC.